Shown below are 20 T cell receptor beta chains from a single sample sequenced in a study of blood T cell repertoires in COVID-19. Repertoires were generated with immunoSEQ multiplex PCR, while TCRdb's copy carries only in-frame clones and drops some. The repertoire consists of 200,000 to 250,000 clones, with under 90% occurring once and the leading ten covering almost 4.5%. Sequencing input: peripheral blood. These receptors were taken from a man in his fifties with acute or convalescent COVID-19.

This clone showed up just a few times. Here the CDR3 DNA reads TGTGCCAGCAGCCCTCAGGACAGGGGGCGACGCGAGCAGTACTTC. It specifies CASSPQDRGRREQYF. The V call is TRBV3-1 (or the pseudogene TRBV3-2), the J call TRBJ2-7; 11 bases match TRBD1. V trimming: 4 bases; J trimming: 6 bases; junction bases outside the gene matches: 8. The V gene's germline CDR1 is LGHDT and CDR2 YNNKEL (reference sequence). This CDR3 has 15 amino acids.

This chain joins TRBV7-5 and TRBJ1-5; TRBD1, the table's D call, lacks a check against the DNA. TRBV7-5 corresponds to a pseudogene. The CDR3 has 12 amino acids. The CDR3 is CVRSLPGQPQHF. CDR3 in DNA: TGTGTCAGAAGCCTACCAGGACAGCCCCAGCATTTT.

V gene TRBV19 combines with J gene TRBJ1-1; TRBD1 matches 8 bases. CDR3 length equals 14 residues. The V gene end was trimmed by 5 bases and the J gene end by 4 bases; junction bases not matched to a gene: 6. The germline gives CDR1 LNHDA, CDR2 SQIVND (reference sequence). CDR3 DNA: TGTGCCAGTAGTGCCCGACAGGGGCCCACTGAAGCTTTCTTT. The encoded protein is CASSARQGPTEAFF.

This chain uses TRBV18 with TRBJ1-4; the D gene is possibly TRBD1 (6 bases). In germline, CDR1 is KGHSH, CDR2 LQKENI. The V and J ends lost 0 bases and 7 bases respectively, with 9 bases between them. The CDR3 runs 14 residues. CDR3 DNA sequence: TGTGCCAGCTCACCACCACAGGGTGGTGAAAAACTGTTTTTT. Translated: CASSPPQGGEKLFF.

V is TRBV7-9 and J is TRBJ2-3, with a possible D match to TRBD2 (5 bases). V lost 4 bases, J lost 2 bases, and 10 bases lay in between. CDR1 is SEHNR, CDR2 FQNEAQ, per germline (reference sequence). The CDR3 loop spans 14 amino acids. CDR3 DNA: TGTGCCAGCAGCTCTCGGGGAGCCACAGATACGCAGTATTTT. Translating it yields CASSSRGATDTQYF.

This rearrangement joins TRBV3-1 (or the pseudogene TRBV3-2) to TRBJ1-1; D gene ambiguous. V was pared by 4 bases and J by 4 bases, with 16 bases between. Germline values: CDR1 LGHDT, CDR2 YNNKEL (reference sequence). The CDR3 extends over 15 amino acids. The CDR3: CASSPAGRAITEAFF. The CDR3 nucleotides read TGTGCCAGCAGCCCAGCCGGGAGGGCGATCACTGAAGCTTTCTTT.

The CDR3 DNA sequence: TGCGCCAGCAGCTTGGGGGGATCCGGGACAGATTATGGCTACACCTTC. Its protein is CASSLGGSGTDYGYTF. V usage is TRBV5-1 and J usage is TRBJ1-2, with 7 nucleotides matching TRBD1. This CDR3 region has 16 residues. Germline V gene lookup returns CDR1 SGHRS and CDR2 YFSETQ. V was clipped by 0 bases and J by 5 bases; unmatched bases: 10. Full variable domain (missing parts from reference TRBV5-1 and TRBJ1-2): KAGVTQTPRYLIKTRGQQVTLSCSPISGHRSVSWYQQTPGQGLQFLFEYFSETQRNKGNFPGRFSGRQFSNSRSEMNVSTLELGDSALYLCASSLGGSGTDYGYTFGSGTRLTVV.

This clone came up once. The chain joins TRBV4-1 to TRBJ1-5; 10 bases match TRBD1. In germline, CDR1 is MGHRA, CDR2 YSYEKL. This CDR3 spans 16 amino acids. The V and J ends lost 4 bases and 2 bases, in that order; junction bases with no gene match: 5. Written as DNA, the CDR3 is TGCGCCAGCAGCCCGACAGGGGGCGCGGGCAATCAGCCCCAGCATTTT. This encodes CASSPTGGAGNQPQHF.

The CDR3 nucleotides are TGCAGCGTTAAATACTATCCGACAGGGGGCAGGACTGAAGCTTTCTTT. The encoded protein is CSVKYYPTGGRTEAFF. V usage is TRBV29-1 and J usage is TRBJ1-1; 10 bases line up with TRBD1. The CDR3 spans 16 residues. The germline V gene has CDR1 SQVTM and CDR2 ANQGSEA. The junction had 14 bases not matched to a gene; V was cut back by 5 bases and J by 5 bases.

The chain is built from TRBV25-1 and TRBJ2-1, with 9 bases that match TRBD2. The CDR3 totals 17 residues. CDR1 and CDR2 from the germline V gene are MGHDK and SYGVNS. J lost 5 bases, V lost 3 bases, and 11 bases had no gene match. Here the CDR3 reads CASSENTGTSLNNEQFF. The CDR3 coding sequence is TGTGCCAGCAGTGAGAACACCGGGACTAGCCTCAACAATGAGCAGTTCTTC.

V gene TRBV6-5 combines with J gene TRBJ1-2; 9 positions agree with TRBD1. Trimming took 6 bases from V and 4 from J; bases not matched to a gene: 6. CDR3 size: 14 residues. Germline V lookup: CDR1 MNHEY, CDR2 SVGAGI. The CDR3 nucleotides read TGTGCCAGCAGACGGACAGGGGTGGGCTATGGCTACACCTTC. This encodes CASRRTGVGYGYTF.

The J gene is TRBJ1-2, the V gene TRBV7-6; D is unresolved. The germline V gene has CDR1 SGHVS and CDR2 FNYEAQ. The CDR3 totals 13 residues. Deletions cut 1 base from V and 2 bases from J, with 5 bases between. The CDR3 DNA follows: TGTGCCAGCAGCTTAGGGCGGAACTATGGCTACACCTTC. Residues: CASSLGRNYGYTF.

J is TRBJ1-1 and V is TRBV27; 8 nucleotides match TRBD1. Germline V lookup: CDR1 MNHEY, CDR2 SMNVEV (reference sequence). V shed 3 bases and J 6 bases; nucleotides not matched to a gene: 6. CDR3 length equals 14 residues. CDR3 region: CASSFRGRSPEAFF. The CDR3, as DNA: TGTGCCAGCAGTTTCAGGGGGCGAAGCCCTGAAGCTTTCTTT.

The CDR3 DNA sequence: TGTGCCTGGAGGCCGGGGGGCAGCCATGGGGACATTCAGTACTTC. Translating gives CAWRPGGSHGDIQYF. The chain recombines TRBV30 with TRBJ2-4; tentatively, D is TRBD2 (7 bases). Trimming pared 3 bases from V and 8 bases from J, leaving 20 bases between. Germline V lookup: CDR1 GTSNPN, CDR2 SVGIG (reference sequence). This CDR3 region has 15 residues.

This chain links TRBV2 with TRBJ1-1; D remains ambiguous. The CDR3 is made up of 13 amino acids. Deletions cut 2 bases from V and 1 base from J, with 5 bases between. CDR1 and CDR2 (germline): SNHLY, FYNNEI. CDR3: CASSESGNTEAFF. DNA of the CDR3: TGTGCCAGCAGTGAATCGGGGAACACTGAAGCTTTCTTT.

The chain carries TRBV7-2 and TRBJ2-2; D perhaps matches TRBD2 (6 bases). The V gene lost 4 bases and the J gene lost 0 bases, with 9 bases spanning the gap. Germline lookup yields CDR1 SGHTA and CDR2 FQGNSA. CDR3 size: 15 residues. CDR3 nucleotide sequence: TGTGCCAGCAGCTGGGGGGTGTCGAACACCGGGGAGCTGTTTTTT. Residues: CASSWGVSNTGELFF.

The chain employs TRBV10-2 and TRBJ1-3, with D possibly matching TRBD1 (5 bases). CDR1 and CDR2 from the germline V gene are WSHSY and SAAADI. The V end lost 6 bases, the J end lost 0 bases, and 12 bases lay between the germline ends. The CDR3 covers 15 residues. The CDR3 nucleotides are TGCGCCAGCAGGTTCGGGGGAGCCTCTGGAAACACCATATATTTT. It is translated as CASRFGGASGNTIYF.

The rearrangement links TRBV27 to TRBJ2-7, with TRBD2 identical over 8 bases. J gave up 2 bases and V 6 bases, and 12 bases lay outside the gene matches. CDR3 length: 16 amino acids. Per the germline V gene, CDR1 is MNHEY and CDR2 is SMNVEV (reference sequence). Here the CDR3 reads CASSPGASGGPYEQYF. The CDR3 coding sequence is TGTGCCAGCAGCCCGGGGGCAAGCGGGGGTCCCTACGAGCAGTACTTC.

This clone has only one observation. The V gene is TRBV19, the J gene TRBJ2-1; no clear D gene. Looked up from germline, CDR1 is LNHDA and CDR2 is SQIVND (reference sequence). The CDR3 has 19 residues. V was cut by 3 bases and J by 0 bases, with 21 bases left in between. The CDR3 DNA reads TGTGCCAGTAGTATGCCAGCCCCGACTCCTACCAGCTCCTACAATGAGCAGTTCTTC. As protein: CASSMPAPTPTSSYNEQFF.

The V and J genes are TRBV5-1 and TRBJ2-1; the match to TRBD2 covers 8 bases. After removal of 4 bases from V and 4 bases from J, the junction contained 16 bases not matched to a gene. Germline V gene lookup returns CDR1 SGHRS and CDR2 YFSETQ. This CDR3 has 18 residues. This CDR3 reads CASSQEAVGTRGYNEQFF. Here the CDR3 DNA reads TGCGCCAGCAGCCAGGAGGCGGTAGGGACTAGGGGTTACAATGAGCAGTTCTTC.